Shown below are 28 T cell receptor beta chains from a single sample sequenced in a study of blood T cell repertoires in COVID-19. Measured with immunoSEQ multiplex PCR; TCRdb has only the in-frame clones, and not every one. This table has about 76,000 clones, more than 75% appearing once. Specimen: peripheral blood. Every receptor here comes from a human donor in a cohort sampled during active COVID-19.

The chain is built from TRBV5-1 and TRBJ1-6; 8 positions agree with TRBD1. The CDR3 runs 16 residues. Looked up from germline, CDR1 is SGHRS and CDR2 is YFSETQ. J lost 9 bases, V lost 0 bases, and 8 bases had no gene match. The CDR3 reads CASSLASQGAGSPLHF. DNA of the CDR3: TGCGCCAGCAGCTTGGCCAGTCAGGGGGCCGGTTCACCCCTCCACTTT.

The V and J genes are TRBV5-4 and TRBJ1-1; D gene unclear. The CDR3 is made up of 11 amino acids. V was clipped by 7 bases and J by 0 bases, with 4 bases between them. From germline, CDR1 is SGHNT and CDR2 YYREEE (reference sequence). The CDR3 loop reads CASFMNTEAFF. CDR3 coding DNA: TGTGCCAGCTTCATGAACACTGAAGCTTTCTTT.

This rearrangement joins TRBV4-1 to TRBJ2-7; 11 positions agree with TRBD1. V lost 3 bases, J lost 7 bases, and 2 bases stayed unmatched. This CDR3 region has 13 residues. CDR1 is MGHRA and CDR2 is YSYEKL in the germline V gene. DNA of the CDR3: TGCGCCAGCAGCCATGGGACAGGGGGTGAGCAGTACTTC. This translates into CASSHGTGGEQYF.

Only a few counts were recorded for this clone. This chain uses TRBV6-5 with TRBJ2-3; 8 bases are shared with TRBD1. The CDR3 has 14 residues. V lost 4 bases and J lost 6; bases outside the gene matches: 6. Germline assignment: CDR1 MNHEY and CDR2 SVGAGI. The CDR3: CASSFRGLGDTQYF. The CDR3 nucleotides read TGTGCCAGCAGTTTCAGGGGGCTCGGGGATACGCAGTATTTT.

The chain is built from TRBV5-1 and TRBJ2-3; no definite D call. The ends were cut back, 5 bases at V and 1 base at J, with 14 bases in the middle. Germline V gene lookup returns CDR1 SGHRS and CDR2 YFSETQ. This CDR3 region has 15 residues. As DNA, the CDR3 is TGCGCCAGCAGTCTGGTAGAGGTTGGCACAGATACGCAGTATTTT. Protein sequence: CASSLVEVGTDTQYF.

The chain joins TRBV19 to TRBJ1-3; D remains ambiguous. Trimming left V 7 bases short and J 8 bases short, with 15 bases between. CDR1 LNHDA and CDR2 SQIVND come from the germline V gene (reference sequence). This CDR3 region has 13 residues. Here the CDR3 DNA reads TGTGCCAGTACTTCCGCGGGCGCGGACACCATATATTTT. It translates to CASTSAGADTIYF. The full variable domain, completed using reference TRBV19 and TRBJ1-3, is DGGITQSPKYLFRKEGQNVTLSCEQNLNHDAMYWYRQDPGQGLRLIYYSQIVNDFQKGDIAEGYSVSREKKESFPLTVTSAQKNPTAFYLCASTSAGADTIYFGEGSWLTVV.

CDR3 in DNA: TGTGCCAGCAGCCGGGGACAGCTTAATTCACCCCTCCACTTT. Its translation is CASSRGQLNSPLHF. V gene TRBV7-3 combines with J gene TRBJ1-6; TRBD1 aligns across 7 bases. V lost 5 bases and J lost 6; bases outside the gene matches: 4. The germline CDR1 and CDR2 sequences are SGHTA and FQGTGA. This CDR3 has 14 residues.

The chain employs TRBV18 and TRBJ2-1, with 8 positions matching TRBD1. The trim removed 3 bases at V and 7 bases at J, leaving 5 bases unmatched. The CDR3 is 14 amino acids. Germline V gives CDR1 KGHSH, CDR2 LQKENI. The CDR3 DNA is TGTGCCAGCTCACCGCAGGGGGCGCAAAATGAGCAGTTCTTC. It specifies CASSPQGAQNEQFF. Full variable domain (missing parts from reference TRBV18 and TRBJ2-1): NAGVMQNPRHLVRRRGQEARLRCSPMKGHSHVYWYRQLPEEGLKFMVYLQKENIIDESGMPKERFSAEFPKEGPSILRIQQVVRGDSAAYFCASSPQGAQNEQFFGPGTRLTVL.

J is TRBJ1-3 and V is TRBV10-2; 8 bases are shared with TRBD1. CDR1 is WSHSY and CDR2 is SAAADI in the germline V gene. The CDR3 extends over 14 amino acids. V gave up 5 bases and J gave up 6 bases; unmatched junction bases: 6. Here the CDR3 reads CASSLQGGENTIYF. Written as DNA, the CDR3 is TGCGCCAGCAGTTTACAGGGGGGCGAAAACACCATATATTTT.

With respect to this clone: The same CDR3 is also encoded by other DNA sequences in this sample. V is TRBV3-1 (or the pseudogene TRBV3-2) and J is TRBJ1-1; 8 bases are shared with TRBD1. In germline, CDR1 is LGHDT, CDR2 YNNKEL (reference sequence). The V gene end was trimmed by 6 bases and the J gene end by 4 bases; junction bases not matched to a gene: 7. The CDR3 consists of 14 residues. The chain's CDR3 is CASSPTGGFTEAFF. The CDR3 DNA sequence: TGTGCCAGCAGTCCTACAGGGGGGTTCACTGAAGCTTTCTTT.

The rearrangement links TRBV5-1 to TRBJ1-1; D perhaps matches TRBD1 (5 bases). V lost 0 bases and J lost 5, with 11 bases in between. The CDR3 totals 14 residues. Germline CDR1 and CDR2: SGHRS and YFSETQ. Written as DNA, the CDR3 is TGCGCCAGCAGCTTGGGCAGGGAAGTAACTGAAGCTTTCTTT. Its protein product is CASSLGREVTEAFF.

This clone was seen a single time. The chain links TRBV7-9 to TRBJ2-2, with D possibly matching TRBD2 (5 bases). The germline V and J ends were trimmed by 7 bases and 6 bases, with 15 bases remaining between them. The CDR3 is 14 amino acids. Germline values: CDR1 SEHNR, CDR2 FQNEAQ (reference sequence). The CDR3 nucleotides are TGTGCCAGCAACGGGGTCCCTAAAGCCGGGGAGCTGTTTTTT. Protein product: CASNGVPKAGELFF.

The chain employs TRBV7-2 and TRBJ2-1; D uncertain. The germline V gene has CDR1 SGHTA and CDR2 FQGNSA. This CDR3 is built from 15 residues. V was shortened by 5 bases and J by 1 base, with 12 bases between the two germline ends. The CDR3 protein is CASSAAWASYNEQFF. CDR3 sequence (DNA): TGTGCCAGCAGCGCCGCCTGGGCTTCCTACAATGAGCAGTTCTTC.

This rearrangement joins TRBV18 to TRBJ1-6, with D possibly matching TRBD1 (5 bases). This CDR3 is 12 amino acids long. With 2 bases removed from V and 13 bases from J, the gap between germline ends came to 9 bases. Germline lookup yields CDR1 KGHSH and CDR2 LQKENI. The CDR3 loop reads CASSPGEGPLHF. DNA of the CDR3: TGTGCCAGCTCACCAGGGGAGGGGCCCCTCCACTTT.

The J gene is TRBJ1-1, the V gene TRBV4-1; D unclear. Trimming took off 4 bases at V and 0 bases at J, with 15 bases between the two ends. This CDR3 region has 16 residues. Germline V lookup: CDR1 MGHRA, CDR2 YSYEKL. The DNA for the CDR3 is TGCGCCAGCAGCCGATGGTTTGAGCTCATGAACACTGAAGCTTTCTTT. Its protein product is CASSRWFELMNTEAFF.

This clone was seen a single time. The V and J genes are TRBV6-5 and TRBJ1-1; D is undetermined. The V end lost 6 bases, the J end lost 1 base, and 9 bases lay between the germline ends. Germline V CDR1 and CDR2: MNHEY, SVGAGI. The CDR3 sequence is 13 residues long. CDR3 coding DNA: TGTGCCAGCAGCCGCGGAGGGAACACTGAAGCTTTCTTT. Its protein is CASSRGGNTEAFF.

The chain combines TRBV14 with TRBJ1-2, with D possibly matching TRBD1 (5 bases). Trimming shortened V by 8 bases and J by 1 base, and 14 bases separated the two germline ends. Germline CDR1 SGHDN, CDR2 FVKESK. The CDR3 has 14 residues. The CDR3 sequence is CASSRRGYNYGYTF. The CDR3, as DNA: TGTGCCAGCTCCCGACGGGGGTATAACTATGGCTACACCTTC. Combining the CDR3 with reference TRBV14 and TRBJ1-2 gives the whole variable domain EAGVTQFPSHSVIEKGQTVTLRCDPISGHDNLYWYRRVMGKEIKFLLHFVKESKQDESGMPNNRFLAERTGGTYSTLKVQPAELEDSGVYFCASSRRGYNYGYTFGSGTRLTVV.

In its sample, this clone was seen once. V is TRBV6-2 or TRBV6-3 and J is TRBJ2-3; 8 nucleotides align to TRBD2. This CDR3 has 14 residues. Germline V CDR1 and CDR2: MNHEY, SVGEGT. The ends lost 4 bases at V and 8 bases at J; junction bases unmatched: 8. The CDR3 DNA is TGTGCCAGCAGTTTAGCGGGGCCGGGGGGTACGCAGTATTTT. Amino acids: CASSLAGPGGTQYF.

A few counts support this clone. CDR3 nucleotide sequence: TGTGCCAGCAGACAGGGGCTTTCCTACGAGCAGTACTTC. This gives the protein CASRQGLSYEQYF. The chain couples TRBV2 to TRBJ2-7; 7 positions agree with TRBD1. The V gene end was trimmed by 6 bases and the J gene end by 1 base; junction bases not matched to a gene: 3. The CDR3 contains 13 residues. Germline V CDR1 and CDR2: SNHLY, FYNNEI.

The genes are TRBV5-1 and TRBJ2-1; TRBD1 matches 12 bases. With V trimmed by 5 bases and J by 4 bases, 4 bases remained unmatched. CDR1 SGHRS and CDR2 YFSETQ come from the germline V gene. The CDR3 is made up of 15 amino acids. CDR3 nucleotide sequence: TGCGCCAGCAGTATGGGACAGGGGGCTTACAATGAGCAGTTCTTC. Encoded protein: CASSMGQGAYNEQFF. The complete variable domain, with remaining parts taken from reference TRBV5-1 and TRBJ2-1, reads KAGVTQTPRYLIKTRGQQVTLSCSPISGHRSVSWYQQTPGQGLQFLFEYFSETQRNKGNFPGRFSGRQFSNSRSEMNVSTLELGDSALYLCASSMGQGAYNEQFFGPGTRLTVL.

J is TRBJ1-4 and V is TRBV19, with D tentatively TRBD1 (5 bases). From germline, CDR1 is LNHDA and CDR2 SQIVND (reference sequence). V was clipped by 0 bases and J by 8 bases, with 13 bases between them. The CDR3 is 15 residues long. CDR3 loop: CASSIDPGRREKLFF. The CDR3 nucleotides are TGTGCCAGTAGTATAGATCCAGGGAGGAGGGAAAAACTGTTTTTT. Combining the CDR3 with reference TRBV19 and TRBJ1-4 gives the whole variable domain DGGITQSPKYLFRKEGQNVTLSCEQNLNHDAMYWYRQDPGQGLRLIYYSQIVNDFQKGDIAEGYSVSREKKESFPLTVTSAQKNPTAFYLCASSIDPGRREKLFFGSGTQLSVL.

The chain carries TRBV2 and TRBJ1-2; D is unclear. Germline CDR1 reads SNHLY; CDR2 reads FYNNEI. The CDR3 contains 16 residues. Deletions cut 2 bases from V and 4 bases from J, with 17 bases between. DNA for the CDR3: TGTGCCAGCAGTGAAAGCGAGGGCGGCCTCTCCTATGGCTACACCTTC. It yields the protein CASSESEGGLSYGYTF.

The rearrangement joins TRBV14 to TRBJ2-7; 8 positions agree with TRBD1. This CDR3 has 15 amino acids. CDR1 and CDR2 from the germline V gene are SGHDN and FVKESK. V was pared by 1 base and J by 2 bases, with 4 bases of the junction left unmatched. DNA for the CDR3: TGTGCCAGCAGCCAAGTGGGGACAGGAACCTACGAGCAGTACTTC. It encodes CASSQVGTGTYEQYF.

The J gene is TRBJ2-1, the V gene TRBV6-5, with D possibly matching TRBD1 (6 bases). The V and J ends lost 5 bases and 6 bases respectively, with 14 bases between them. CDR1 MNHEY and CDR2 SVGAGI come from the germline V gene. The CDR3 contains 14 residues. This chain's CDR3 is CASSTQDRFNEQFF. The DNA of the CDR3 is TGTGCCAGCAGTACCCAGGACAGATTCAATGAGCAGTTCTTC.

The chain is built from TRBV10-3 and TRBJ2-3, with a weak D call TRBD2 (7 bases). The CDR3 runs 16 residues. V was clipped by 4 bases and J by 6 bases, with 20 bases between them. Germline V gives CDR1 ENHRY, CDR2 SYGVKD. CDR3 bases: TGTGCCATCAGTGTCTCGGGCGGGGGCATTCAGGATACGCAGTATTTT. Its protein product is CAISVSGGGIQDTQYF.

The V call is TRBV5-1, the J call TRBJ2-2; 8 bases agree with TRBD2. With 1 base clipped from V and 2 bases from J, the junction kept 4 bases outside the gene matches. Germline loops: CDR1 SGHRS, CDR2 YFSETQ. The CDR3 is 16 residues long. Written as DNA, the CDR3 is TGCGCCAGCAGCTTGAGGCGGGGGGAAAACACCGGGGAGCTGTTTTTT. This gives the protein CASSLRRGENTGELFF.

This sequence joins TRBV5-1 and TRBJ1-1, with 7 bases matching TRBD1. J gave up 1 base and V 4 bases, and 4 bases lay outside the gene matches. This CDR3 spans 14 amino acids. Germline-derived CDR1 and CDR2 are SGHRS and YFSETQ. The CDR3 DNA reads TGCGCCAGCAGCCGCGGGACAGCGAACACTGAAGCTTTCTTT. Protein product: CASSRGTANTEAFF.

The CDR3 loop reads CASSNGQGGETQYF. CDR3 nucleotides: TGTGCCAGTAGTAATGGACAGGGAGGGGAGACCCAGTACTTC. The chain joins TRBV19 to TRBJ2-5, with D tentatively TRBD1 (8 bases). The CDR3 runs 14 residues. Trimming shortened V by 4 bases and J by 5 bases, and 14 bases separated the two germline ends. Germline V gene data show CDR1 as LNHDA and CDR2 as SQIVND (reference sequence).